This TCR beta chain derives from a study of human T cells and chemical hapten exposure. J was trimmed by 6 bases and V by 4 bases; bases with no gene match: 11. This CDR3 is built from 17 residues. CDR1 SGHTA and CDR2 FQGNSA come from the germline V gene. This clonotype was found a few times. Time point of the sample: pre-sensitization, week 0. Treatment denoted: therapeutic diphenylcyclopropenone sensitization with weekly scalp DPC. TCRdb reprocessed the RACE reads with MiXCR, giving one entry per CDR3 protein. The data contain about 110,000 distinct CDR3 sequences, around 12% of them singletons. The specimen comprised whole blood, sampled in connection with sensitization to the hapten diphenylcyclopropenone (DPC). The clonotype comes from a woman between 45 and 65 years old with alopecia areata. Some clones in this sample may be carry-over from other donors' samples. The rearrangement joins TRBV7-2 to TRBJ2-1; 11 nucleotides align to TRBD2. The CDR3 reads CASSWTSGRNPGNEQFF. In DNA, the CDR3 is TGTGCCAGCAGCTGGACTAGCGGGCGGAACCCCGGCAATGAGCAGTTCTTC.